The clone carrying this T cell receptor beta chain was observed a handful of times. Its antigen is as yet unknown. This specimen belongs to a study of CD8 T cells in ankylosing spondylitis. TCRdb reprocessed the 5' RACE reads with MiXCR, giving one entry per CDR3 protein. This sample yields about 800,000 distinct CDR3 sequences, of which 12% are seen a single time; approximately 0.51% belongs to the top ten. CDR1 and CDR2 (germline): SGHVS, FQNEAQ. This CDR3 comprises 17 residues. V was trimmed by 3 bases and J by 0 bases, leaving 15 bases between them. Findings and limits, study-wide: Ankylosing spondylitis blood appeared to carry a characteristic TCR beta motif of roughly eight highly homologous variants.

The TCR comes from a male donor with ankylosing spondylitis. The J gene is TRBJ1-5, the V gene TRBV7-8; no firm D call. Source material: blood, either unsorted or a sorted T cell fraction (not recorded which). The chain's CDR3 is CASSFRNRHYSNQPQHF. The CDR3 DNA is TGTGCCAGCAGCTTTCGGAACAGACATTATAGCAATCAGCCCCAGCATTTT.